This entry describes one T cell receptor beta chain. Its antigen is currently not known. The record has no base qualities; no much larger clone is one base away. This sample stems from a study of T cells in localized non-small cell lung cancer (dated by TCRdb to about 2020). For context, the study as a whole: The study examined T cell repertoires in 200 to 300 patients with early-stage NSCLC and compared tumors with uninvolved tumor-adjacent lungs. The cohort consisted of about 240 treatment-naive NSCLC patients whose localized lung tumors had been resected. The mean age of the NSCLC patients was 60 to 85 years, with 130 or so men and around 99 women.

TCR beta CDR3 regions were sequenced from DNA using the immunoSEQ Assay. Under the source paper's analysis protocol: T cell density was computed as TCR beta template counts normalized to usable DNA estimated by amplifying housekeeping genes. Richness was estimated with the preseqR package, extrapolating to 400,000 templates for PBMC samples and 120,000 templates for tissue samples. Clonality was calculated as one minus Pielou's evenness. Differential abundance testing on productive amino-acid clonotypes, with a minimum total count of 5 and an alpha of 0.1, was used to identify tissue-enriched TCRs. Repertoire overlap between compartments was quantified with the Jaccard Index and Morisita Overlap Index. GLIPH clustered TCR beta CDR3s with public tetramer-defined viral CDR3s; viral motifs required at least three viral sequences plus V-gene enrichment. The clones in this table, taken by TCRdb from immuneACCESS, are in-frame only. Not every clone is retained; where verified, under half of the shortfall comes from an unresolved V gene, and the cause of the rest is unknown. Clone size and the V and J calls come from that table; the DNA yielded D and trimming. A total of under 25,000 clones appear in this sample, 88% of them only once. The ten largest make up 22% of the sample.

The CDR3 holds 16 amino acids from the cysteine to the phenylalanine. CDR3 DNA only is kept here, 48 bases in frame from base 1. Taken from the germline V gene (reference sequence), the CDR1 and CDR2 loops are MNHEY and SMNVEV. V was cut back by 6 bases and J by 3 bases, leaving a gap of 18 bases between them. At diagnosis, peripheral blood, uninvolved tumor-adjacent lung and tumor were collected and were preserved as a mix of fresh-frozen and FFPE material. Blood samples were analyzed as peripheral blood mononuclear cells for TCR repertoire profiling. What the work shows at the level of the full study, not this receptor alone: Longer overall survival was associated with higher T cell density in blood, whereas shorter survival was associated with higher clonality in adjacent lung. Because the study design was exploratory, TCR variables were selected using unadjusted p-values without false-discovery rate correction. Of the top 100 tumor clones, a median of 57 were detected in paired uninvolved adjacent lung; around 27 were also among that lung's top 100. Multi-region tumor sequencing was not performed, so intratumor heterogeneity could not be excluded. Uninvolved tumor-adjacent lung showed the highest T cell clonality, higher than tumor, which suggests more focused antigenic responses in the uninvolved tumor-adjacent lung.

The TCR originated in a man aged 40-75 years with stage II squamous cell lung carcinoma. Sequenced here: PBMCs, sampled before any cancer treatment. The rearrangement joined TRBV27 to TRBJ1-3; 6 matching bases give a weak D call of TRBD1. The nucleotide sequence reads TGTGCCAGCAGCTACTCGGGGCAGGGGTATGGAAACACCATATATTTT. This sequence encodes CASSYSGQGYGNTIYF.